Described below is a single T cell receptor beta chain sequence and its context. Its antigen is unknown. This entry is derived from a study of long-term antiretroviral therapy in people with HIV. Study-wide findings and caveats: Pre-ART clonal expansions dominated every time point's repertoire.

Germline CDR1 and CDR2: SNHLY and FYNNEI. V was pared by 5 bases and J by 1 base, with 3 bases of the junction left unmatched. This CDR3 has 15 amino acids. Sequencing relied on immunoSEQ assay v3.0, run at survey level. Clones were sequenced by immunoSEQ multiplex PCR, and TCRdb holds only the in-frame ones, with some missing. The table records roughly 15,000 clones, about nine tenths of them present only once. The source was unsorted PBMCs, collected 0.6 years after starting antiretroviral therapy. This chain joins TRBV2 and TRBJ1-5; 9 nucleotides align to TRBD1. The sequence came from a woman between 35 and 50 years old with HIV. CDR3 in amino acids: CASSSTGGSNQPQHF. The CDR3 DNA is TGTGCCAGCAGTTCGACAGGGGGAAGCAATCAGCCCCAGCATTTT. Combining the CDR3 with reference TRBV2 and TRBJ1-5 gives the whole variable domain EPEVTQTPSHQVTQMGQEVILRCVPISNHLYFYWYRQILGQKVEFLVSFYNNEISEKSEIFDDQFSVERPDGSNFTLKIRSTKLEDSAMYFCASSSTGGSNQPQHFGDGTRLSIL.